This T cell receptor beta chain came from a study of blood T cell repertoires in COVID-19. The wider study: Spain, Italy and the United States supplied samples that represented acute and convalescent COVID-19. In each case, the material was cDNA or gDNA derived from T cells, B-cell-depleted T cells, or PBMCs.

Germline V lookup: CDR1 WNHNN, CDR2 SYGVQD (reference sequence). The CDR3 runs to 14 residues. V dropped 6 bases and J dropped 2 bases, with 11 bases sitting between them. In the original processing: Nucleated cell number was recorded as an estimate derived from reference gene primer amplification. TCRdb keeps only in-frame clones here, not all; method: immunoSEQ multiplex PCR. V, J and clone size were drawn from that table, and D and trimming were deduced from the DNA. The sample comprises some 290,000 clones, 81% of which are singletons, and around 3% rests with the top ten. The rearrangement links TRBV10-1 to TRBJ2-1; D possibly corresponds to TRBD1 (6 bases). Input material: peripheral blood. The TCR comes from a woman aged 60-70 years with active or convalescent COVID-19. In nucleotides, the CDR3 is TGCGCCAGCAGCCTACAGGGACCCTACAATGAGCAGTTCTTC. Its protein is CASSLQGPYNEQFF.